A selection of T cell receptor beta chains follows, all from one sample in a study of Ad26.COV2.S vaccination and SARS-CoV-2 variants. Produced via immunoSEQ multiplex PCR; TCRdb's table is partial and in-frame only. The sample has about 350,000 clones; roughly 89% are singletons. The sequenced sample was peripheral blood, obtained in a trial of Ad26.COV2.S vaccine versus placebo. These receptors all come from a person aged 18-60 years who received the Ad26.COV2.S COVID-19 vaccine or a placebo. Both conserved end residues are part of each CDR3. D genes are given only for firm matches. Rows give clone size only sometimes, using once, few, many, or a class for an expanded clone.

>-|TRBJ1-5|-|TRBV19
CASSIRAEGQPQHF
TGTGCCAGTAGTATAAGGGCCGAAGGACAGCCCCAGCATTTT
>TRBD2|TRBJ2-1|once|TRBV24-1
CATSDLVAGAYNEQFF
TGTGCCACCAGTGATTTGGTTGCGGGAGCTTATAATGAGCAGTTCTTC
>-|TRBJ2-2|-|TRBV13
CASSFQGQGTGELFF
TGTGCCAGCAGCTTCCAGGGGCAAGGCACCGGGGAGCTGTTTTTT
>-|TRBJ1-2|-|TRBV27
CASSPRGFGYTF
TGTGCCAGCAGCCCCCGCGGGTTTGGCTACACCTTC
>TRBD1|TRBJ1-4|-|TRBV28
CASIATLGQGATNEKLFF
TGTGCCAGCATCGCAACCTTGGGACAGGGGGCAACTAATGAAAAACTGTTTTTT
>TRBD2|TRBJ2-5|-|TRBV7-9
CASSTERGQETQYF
TGTGCCAGCAGCACCGAGCGGGGGCAAGAGACCCAGTACTTC
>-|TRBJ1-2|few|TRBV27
CASSSPPGRYFYTF
TGTGCCAGCAGCTCACCCCCGGGACGATATTTCTACACCTTC
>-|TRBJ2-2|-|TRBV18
CASSTQTPGTGELFF
TGTGCCAGCTCAACCCAAACGCCGGGCACCGGGGAGCTGTTTTTT
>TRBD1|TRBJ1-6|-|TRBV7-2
CASSLEARGPNSPLHF
TGTGCCAGCAGCTTAGAGGCCAGGGGGCCGAATTCACCCCTCCACTTT
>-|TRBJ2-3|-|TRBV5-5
CASSSYLGQRTDTQYF
TGTGCCAGCAGCTCCTATTTGGGACAACGCACAGATACGCAGTATTTT
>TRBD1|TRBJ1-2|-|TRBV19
CASRPSQGNYGYTF
TGTGCCAGTAGGCCCTCACAGGGGAACTATGGCTACACCTTC
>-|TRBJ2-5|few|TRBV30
CAWRRALSTGRSQETQYF
TGTGCCTGGAGACGGGCTCTCTCGACGGGGCGCAGCCAAGAGACCCAGTACTTC
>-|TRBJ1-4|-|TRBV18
CASSPNEPGRVNEKLFF
TGTGCCAGCTCACCGAACGAACCGGGGCGGGTGAATGAAAAACTGTTTTTT
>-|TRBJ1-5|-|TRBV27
CASRLGTDSNQPQHF
TGTGCCAGCAGACTCGGGACCGATAGCAATCAGCCCCAGCATTTT
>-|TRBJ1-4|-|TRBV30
CAWRGRAFNEKLFF
TGTGCCTGGAGGGGTAGGGCCTTTAATGAAAAACTGTTTTTT
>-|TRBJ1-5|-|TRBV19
CASRVRDTGNQPQHF
TGTGCCAGTAGGGTGAGGGATACGGGCAATCAGCCCCAGCATTTT
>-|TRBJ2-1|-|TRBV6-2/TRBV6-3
CASSYLHLSYNEQFF
TGTGCCAGCAGTTACTTGCACCTCTCCTACAATGAGCAGTTCTTC
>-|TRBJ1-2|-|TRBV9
CASSGAGELIHNYGYTF
TGTGCCAGCAGCGGGGCAGGAGAACTAATCCACAACTATGGCTACACCTTC
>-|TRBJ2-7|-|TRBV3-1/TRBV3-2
CASSQLSGVKYF
TGTGCCAGCAGCCAATTATCGGGAGTTAAGTACTTC
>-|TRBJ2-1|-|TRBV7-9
CASSLSAGAYNEQFF
TGTGCCAGCAGCTTATCGGCAGGGGCCTACAATGAGCAGTTCTTC
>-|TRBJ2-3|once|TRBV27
CASREAVPADTQYF
TGTGCCAGCAGAGAAGCGGTTCCAGCAGATACGCAGTATTTT
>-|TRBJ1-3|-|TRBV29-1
CSVEDRGEIYF
TGCAGCGTTGAAGATCGTGGGGAGATATATTTT
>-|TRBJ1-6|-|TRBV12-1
CASSFAQLSLHF
TGTGCCAGCAGCTTTGCGCAGCTATCCCTCCACTTT
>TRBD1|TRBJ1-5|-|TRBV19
CASSIGGGQGANQPQHF
TGTGCCAGCAGTATAGGTGGGGGACAGGGGGCGAATCAGCCCCAGCATTTT
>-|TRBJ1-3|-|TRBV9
CASSTPRASSSGNTIYF
TGTGCCAGCAGCACCCCCAGGGCCTCCAGCTCTGGAAACACCATATATTTT
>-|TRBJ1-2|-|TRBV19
CASSLTDNYGYTF
TGTGCCAGTAGCCTCACAGATAACTATGGCTACACCTTC
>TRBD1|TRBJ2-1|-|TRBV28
CASRWTGGFGEQFF
TGTGCCAGCAGATGGACAGGGGGCTTTGGTGAGCAGTTCTTC
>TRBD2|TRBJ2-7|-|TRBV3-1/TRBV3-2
CASSQGLAGRYEQYF
TGTGCCAGCAGCCAGGGACTAGCGGGAAGGTACGAGCAGTACTTC
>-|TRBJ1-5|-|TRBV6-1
CASSVLTGYSNQPQHF
TGTGCCAGCAGTGTCCTGACAGGTTATAGCAATCAGCCCCAGCATTTT
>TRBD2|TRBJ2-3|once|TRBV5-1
CASSLLAESTDTQYF
TGCGCCAGCAGCTTGCTAGCGGAGAGCACAGATACGCAGTATTTT
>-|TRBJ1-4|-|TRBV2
CASSEAMGGLGEKLFF
TGTGCCAGCAGTGAAGCGATGGGGGGGCTTGGTGAAAAACTGTTTTTT
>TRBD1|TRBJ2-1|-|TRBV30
CAWRIEPDRANNEQFF
TGTGCCTGGAGAATAGAACCCGACAGGGCGAACAATGAGCAGTTCTTC
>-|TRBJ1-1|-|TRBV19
CASSLPGSPSNTEAFF
TGTGCCAGTAGTCTTCCGGGCAGCCCTTCGAACACTGAAGCTTTCTTT
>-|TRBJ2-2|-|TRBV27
CASSSGGTGELFF
TGTGCCAGCAGTTCGGGCGGGACCGGGGAGCTGTTTTTT
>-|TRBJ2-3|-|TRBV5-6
CASSLAGPSPHTDTQYF
TGTGCCAGCAGCTTGGCCGGGCCCTCCCCTCACACAGATACGCAGTATTTT
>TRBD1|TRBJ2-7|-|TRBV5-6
CASSLVYRGKAYEQYF
TGTGCCAGCAGCTTGGTCTACAGGGGGAAGGCCTACGAGCAGTACTTC
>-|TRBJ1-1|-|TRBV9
CASSVWASTEAFF
TGTGCCAGCAGCGTGTGGGCCTCCACTGAAGCTTTCTTT
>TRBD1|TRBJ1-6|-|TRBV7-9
CASSPPNRDRYNSPLHF
TGTGCCAGCAGCCCCCCCAATCGGGACAGATATAATTCACCCCTCCACTTT
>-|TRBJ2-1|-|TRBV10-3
CAISEYQGGPPKTNEQFF
TGTGCCATCAGTGAGTATCAGGGGGGACCCCCCAAGACAAATGAGCAGTTCTTC
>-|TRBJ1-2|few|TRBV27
CASSLGIRGSGYTF
TGTGCCAGCAGTTTAGGGATTAGGGGATCTGGCTACACCTTC
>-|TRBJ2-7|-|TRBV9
CASSVVEAGGEQYF
TGTGCCAGCAGCGTAGTCGAGGCAGGCGGAGAGCAGTACTTC
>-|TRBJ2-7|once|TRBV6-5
CASRPRPEGEQYF
TGTGCCAGCAGACCCCGACCTGAAGGCGAGCAGTACTTC
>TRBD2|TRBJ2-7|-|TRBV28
CASSFSPGLGSGSYEQYF
TGTGCCAGCAGTTTTTCCCCAGGTCTAGGTAGCGGGAGCTACGAGCAGTACTTC
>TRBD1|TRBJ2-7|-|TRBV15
CATSGRQGDYEQYF
TGTGCCACCAGCGGACGACAGGGGGATTACGAGCAGTACTTC